Detailed here is one TCR beta chain. Distinct nucleotide sequences in the sample also encode this CDR3. This entry belongs to a study of blood T cell repertoires in COVID-19. Study overall: From T cells, B-cell-depleted T cells, or PBMCs came the material, which was cDNA or gDNA.

Participants had their cohort set by participant-reported clinical history. The V segment lost 4 bases and the J segment 2 bases; nucleotides outside the gene matches: 4. Germline V lookup: CDR1 SGHRS, CDR2 YFSETQ. The CDR3 is 14 amino acids. Sequencing used immunoSEQ multiplex PCR; TCRdb keeps in-frame clones, though not all of them. Altogether a few hundred thousand clones are present, approximately 90% being singletons, with the ten largest covering approximately 8%. Sequencing was carried out using PBMCs or T cells enriched from blood (not recorded which). V and J are TRBV5-1 and TRBJ1-1; 8 nucleotides line up with TRBD1. The origin of this receptor is a woman in her sixties or seventies who had recovered from COVID-19. The CDR3 reads CASSLQGVNTEAFF. The CDR3 bases are TGCGCCAGCAGCCTACAGGGGGTTAACACTGAAGCTTTCTTT.